This TCR beta chain was sequenced during a study of blood T cell repertoires in COVID-19. Study as a whole: Samples taken during acute and convalescent COVID-19 were collected in the United States, Italy and Spain. PBMCs, B-cell-depleted T cells, or T cells were the source of the cDNA or gDNA that made up the material.

CDR1 SGHNT and CDR2 YYREEE come from the germline V gene (reference sequence). Trimming cost V 0 bases and J 1 base, with 9 bases left between them. The CDR3 spans 15 residues. This clone came up a few times. Authors' methods: Using reference gene primer amplification, nucleated cell counts were estimated. Sequencing used immunoSEQ multiplex PCR; TCRdb keeps in-frame clones, though not all of them. The V and J calls and clone size come from that table; D and trimming were worked out from the DNA. The data contain 68,000 or so clones, 65% to 85% of them singletons. The sequenced sample consisted of peripheral blood. The receptor was isolated from a woman between 45 and 60 years old with acute or convalescent COVID-19. V usage is TRBV5-4 and J usage is TRBJ2-3, with D tentatively TRBD1 (6 bases). CDR3 sequence: CASSLGGGGTDTQYF. Here the CDR3 DNA reads TGTGCCAGCAGCTTGGGAGGGGGTGGCACAGATACGCAGTATTTT.